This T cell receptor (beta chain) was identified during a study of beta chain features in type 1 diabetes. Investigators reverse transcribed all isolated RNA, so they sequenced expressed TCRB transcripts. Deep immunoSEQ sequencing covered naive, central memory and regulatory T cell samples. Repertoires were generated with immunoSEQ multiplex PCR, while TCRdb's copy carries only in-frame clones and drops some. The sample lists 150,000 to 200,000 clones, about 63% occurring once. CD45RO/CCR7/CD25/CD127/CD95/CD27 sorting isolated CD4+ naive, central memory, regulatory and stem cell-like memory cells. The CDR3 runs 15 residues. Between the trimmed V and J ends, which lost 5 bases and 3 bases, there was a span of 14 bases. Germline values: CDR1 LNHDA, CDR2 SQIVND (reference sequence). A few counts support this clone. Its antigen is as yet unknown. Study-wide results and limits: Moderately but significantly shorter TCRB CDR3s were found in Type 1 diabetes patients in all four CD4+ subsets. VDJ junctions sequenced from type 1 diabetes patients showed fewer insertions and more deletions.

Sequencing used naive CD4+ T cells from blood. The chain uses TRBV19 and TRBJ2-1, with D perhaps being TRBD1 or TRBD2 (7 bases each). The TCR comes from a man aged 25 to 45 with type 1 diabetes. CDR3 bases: TGTGCCAGTAGTCCCCAGGGGGGGCTCTACAATGAGCAGTTCTTC. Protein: CASSPQGGLYNEQFF.